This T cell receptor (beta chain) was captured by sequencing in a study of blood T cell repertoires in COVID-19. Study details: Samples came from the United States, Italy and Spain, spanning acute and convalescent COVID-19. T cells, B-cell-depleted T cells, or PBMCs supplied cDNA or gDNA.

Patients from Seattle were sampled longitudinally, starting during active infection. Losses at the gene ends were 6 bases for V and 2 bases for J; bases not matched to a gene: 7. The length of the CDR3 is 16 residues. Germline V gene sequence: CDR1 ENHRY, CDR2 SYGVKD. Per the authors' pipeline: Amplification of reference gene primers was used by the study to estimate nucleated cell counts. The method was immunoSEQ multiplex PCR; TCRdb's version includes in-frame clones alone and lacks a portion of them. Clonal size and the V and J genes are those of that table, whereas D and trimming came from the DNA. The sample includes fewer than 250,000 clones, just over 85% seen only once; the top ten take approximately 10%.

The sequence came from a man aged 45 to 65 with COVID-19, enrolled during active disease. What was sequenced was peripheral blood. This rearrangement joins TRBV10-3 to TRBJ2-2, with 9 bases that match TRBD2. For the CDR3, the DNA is TGTGCCATCAGCCTTCTTAGCGGGAGCAACACCGGGGAGCTGTTTTTT. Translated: CAISLLSGSNTGELFF.